This TCR beta chain derives from a study of blood T cell repertoires in COVID-19 (dated by TCRdb to 2018 to 2020). About the full investigation: Collaborator samples came from the United States, Italy and Spain and covered acute and convalescent phases of COVID-19. The prospective study material was composed of cDNA or gDNA derived from T cells, B-cell-depleted T cells, or PBMCs. The samples were drawn from the first 160 participants of the ongoing ImmuneRACE study and from 1,254 subjects provided by 6 global collaborators. Subjects who had been exposed to COVID-19, were actively infected with it, or had recovered from it provided the deeply sampled blood TCRbeta repertoires that made up the dataset. Where available, HLA class I and class II types were taken from metadata supplied by the sample provider and were not determined by assay-based typing. The repertoires were released in a freely available public database meant as a resource for research on the immune response to SARS-CoV-2. A de-identified subject ID, COVID-19 status, age in years and sex were almost always included in the sample metadata. Study-level results and caveats: How much clinical and demographic metadata was included differed by source and by participant, and the metadata was provided uncurated.

As regards this clone: This clone's antigen is unknown. No much larger clonotype is one base removed from it; base qualities were not supplied.

TCRbeta CDR3 regions were amplified from genomic DNA using the immunoSEQ Assay, a bias-controlled multiplex PCR. The study's own analysis went as follows. Within the assay, amplification of reference gene primers was used to estimate how many nucleated cells each sample contained. To quantify the absolute abundance of each unique TCRbeta CDR3 rearrangement, sequence reads were collapsed and filtered. Productive Simpson clonality was computed per sample as the square root of Simpson's diversity index over productive rearrangements. Imported from immuneACCESS, the table was reduced by TCRdb to in-frame sequences with V and J called. These copies leave out some clones; in studies compared against another copy, an unresolved V gene accounts for under half, and the cause of the remainder is not known. Clone size and V and J calls were adopted from that table, with D and trimming inferred from the DNA. This sample gives 300,000 to 400,000 clones in total; under 95% of them show up just once. Around 3.5% of the sample is taken by the ten largest.

Samples from volunteer blood donors who had recovered from COVID-19 were contributed by a second Seattle source. The collaborating institutions used their own protocols to collect whole blood in K2EDTA tubes. For TCRbeta analysis, collaborators shipped samples in one of three forms: frozen whole blood, isolated PBMCs, or DNA extracted from either of those sample types. Reading from cysteine to phenylalanine, the CDR3 counts 15 amino acids. CDR3 DNA only is kept here, 45 bases in frame from base 1. Trimming leaves V shorter by 2 bases and J shorter by 3 bases, with the junction holding 3 bases beyond the gene matches. The germline V gene (reference sequence) yields SEHNR for CDR1 and FQNEAQ for CDR2.

Sequencing was performed on peripheral blood. This clonotype was sampled from a woman under 30 who had recovered from COVID-19. This chain is built from TRBV7-9 and TRBJ2-1, with 8 junctional bases fitting TRBD2. The DNA is TGTGCCAGCAGCTTATCGGGGACTAGCTACAATGAGCAGTTCTTC. It specifies CASSLSGTSYNEQFF.